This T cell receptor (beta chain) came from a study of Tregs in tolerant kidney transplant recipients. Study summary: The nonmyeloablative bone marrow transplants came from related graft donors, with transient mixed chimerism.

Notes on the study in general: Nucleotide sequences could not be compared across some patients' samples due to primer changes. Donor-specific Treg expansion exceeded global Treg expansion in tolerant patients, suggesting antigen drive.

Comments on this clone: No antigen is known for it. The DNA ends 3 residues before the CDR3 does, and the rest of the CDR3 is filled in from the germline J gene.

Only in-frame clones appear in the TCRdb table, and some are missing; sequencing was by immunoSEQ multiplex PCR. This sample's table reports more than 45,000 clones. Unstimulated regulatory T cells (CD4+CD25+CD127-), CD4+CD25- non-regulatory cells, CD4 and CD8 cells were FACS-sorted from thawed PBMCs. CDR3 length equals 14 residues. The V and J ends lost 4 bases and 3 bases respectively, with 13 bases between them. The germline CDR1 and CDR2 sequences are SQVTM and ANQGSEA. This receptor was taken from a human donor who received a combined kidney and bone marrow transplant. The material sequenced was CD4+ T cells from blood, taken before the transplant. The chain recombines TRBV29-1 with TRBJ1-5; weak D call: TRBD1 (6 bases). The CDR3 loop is CSVAPGDINQPQHF. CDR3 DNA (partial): TGCAGCGTTGCCCCAGGGGACATCAATCAGCCC.